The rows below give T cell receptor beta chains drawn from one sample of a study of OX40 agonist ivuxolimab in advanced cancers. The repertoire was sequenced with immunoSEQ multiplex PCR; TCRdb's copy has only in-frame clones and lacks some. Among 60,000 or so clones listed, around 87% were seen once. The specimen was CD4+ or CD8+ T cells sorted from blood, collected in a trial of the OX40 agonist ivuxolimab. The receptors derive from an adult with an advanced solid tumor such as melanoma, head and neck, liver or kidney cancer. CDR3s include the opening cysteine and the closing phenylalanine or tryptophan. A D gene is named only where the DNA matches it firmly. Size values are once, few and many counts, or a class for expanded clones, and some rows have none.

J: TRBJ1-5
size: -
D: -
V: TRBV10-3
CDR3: CAIQGVGKPQHF
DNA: TGTGCCATACAGGGCGTAGGGAAGCCCCAGCATTTT

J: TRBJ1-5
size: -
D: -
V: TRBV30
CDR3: CAWSSRGQPQHF
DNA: TGTGCCTGGAGTTCGCGAGGTCAGCCCCAGCATTTT

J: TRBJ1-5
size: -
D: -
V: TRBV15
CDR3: CATSRNTLSNQPQHF
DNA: TGTGCCACCAGCAGAAACACCCTGAGCAATCAGCCCCAGCATTTT

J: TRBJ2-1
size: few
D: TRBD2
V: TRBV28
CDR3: CASSSVPGLVGEQFF
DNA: TGTGCCAGCAGTTCGGTACCGGGACTAGTAGGTGAGCAGTTCTTC

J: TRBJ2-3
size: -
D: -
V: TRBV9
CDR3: CASSVETDTQYF
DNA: TGTGCCAGCAGCGTAGAAACAGATACGCAGTATTTT

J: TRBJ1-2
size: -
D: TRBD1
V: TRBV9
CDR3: CASSVENRGSYGYTF
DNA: TGTGCCAGCAGCGTAGAGAACAGGGGATCATATGGCTACACCTTC

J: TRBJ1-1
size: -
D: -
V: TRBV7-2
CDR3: CASFPPNTEAFF
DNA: TGTGCCAGCTTTCCGCCTAACACTGAAGCTTTCTTT

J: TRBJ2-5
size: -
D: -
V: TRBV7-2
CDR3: CASSLVGVRALETQYF
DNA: TGTGCCAGCAGCTTAGTAGGTGTTCGGGCACTAGAGACCCAGTACTTC

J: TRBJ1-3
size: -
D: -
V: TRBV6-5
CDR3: CASSSHQDAGNTIYF
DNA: TGTGCCAGCAGTTCCCACCAGGACGCTGGAAACACCATATATTTT

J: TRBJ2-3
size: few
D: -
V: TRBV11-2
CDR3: CASSSGPRTRRDTQYF
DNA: TGTGCCAGCAGCTCGGGCCCCCGGACGAGGAGAGATACGCAGTATTTT

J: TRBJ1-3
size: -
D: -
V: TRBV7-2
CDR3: CASSGTFGTAPNTIYF
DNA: TGTGCCAGCAGCGGCACGTTCGGGACTGCACCAAACACCATATATTTT

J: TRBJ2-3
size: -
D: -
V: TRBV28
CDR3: CASSFREGSTDTQYF
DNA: TGTGCCAGCAGTTTTCGAGAGGGATCCACAGATACGCAGTATTTT

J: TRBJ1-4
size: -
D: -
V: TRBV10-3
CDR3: CAISESERRATTNEKLFF
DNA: TGTGCCATCAGTGAATCTGAGCGCAGGGCGACAACTAATGAAAAACTGTTTTTT

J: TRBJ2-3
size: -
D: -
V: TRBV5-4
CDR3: CASSSQGTDTQYF
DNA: TGTGCCAGCAGCTCTCAGGGCACAGATACGCAGTATTTT

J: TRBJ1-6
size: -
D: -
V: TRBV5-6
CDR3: CASSFPNSPLHF
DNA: TGTGCCAGCAGCTTCCCTAATTCACCCCTCCACTTT

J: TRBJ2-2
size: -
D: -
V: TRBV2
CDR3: CATSMRENTGELFF
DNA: TGTGCCACCTCTATGCGCGAGAACACCGGGGAGCTGTTTTTT

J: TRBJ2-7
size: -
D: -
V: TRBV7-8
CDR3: CASSPPRTEQYF
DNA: TGTGCCAGCAGTCCGCCGCGGACAGAGCAGTACTTC